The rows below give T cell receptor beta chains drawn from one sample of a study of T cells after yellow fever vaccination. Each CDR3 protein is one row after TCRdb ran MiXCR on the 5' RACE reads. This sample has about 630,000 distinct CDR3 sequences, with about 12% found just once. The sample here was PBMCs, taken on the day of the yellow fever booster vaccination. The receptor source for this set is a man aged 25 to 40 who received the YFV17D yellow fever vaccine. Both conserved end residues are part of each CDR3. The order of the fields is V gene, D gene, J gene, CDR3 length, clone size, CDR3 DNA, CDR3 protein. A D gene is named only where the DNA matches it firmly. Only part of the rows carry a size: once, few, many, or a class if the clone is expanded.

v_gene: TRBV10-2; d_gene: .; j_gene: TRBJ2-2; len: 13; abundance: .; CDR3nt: TGCGCCAGCAGTGAGTTCCACACCGGGGAGCTGTTTTTT; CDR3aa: CASSEFHTGELFF
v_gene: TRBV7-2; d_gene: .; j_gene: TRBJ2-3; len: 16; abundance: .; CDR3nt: TGTGCCAGCAGCTTAATACTGGACAGACGCACAGATACGCAGTATTTT; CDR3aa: CASSLILDRRTDTQYF
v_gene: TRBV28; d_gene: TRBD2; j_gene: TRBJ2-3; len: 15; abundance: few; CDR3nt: TGTGCCAGCAGATTTAGCGGGAGGGCCATAGATACGCAGTATTTT; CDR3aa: CASRFSGRAIDTQYF
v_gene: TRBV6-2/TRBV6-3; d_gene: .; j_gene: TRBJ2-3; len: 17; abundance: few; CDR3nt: TGTGCCAGCAGTTTAACAGGACCATATACATACACAGATACGCAGTATTTT; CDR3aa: CASSLTGPYTYTDTQYF
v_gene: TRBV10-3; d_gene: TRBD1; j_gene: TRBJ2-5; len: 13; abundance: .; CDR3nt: TGTGCCATCAGTCGGGACAGGGAAGAGACCCAGTACTTC; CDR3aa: CAISRDREETQYF
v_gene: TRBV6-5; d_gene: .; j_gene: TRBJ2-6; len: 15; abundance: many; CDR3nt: TGTGCCAGCAGTTATAGAGGCTCTGGGGCCAACGTCCTGACTTTC; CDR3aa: CASSYRGSGANVLTF
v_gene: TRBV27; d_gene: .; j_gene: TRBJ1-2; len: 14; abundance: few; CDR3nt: TGTGCCAGCAGCGCCCTGTTTCAGAACTATGGCTACACCTTC; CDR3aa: CASSALFQNYGYTF
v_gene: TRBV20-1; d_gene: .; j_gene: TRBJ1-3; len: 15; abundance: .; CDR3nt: TGCAGTGCTAGAGATGCCCGGCAGGCCGGAAACACCATATATTTT; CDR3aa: CSARDARQAGNTIYF
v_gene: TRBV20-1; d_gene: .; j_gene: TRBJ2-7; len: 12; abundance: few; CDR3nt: TGCAGTGCTAGAGTTGGGGGATACGAGCAGTACTTC; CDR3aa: CSARVGGYEQYF
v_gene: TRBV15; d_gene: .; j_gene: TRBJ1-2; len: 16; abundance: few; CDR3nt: TGTGCCACCAGCAGGGCCACGGGACATTCGGGCTCTGGCTACACCTTC; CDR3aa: CATSRATGHSGSGYTF
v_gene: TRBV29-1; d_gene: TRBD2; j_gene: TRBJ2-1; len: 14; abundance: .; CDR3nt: TGCAGCGTTCCCCCCGGGACTAGCGTCAATGAGCAGTTCTTC; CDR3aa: CSVPPGTSVNEQFF
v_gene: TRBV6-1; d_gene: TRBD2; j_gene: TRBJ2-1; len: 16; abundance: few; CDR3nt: TGTGCCAGCAGTGAACTGTTAGGCGGGAGTACGAATGAGCAGTTCTTC; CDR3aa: CASSELLGGSTNEQFF
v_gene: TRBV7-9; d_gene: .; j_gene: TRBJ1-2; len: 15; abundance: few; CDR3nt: TGTGCCAGCAGCTTGGAACAACGTCTGGGCTATGGCTACACCTTC; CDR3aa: CASSLEQRLGYGYTF
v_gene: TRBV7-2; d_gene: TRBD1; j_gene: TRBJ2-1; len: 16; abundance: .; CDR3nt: TGTGCCAGCAGCGTACGGCACCGGGACAGGGCCGATGAGCAGTTCTTC; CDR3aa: CASSVRHRDRADEQFF
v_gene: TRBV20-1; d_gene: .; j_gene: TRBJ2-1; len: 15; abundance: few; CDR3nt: TGCAGTGCTAGAGACTTAGGGACTCCCTACAATGAGCAGTTCTTC; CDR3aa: CSARDLGTPYNEQFF
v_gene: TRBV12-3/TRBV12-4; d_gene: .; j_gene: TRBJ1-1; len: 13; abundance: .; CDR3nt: TGTGCCAGCAGCCACACGGTTGCCACTGAAGCTTTCTTT; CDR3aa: CASSHTVATEAFF
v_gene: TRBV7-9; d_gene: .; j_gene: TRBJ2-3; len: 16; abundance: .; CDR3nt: TGTGCCAGCAGCTTTAGTGCGGGGTCTAGCACAGATACGCAGTATTTT; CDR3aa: CASSFSAGSSTDTQYF
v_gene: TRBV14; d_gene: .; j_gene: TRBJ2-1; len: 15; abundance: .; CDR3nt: TGTGCCAGCAGCCAAGGTGGCAAACATTGGCATGAGCAGTTCTTC; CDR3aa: CASSQGGKHWHEQFF
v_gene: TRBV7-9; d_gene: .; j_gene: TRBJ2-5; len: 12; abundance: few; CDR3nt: TGTGCCAGCAGCGACGCTCAAGAGACCCAGTACTTC; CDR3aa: CASSDAQETQYF
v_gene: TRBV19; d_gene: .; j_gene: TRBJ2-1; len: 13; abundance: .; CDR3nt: TGTGCCAGTAGTAGCGTGTTCTACAATGAGCAGTTCTTC; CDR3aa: CASSSVFYNEQFF
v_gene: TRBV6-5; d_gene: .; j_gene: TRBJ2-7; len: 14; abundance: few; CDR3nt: TGTGCCAGCAGTTACGATAGGGAGACCTACGAGCAGTACTTC; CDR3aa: CASSYDRETYEQYF
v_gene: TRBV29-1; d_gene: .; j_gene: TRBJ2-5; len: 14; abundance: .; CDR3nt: TGCAGCGTTGAGGGTGCGGGCCTTCTGGAGACCCAGTACTTC; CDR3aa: CSVEGAGLLETQYF
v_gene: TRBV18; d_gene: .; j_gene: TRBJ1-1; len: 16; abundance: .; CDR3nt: TGTGCCAGCTCACCAACGGGAGCCCCAGGGCGTACTGAAGCTTTCTTT; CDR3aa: CASSPTGAPGRTEAFF
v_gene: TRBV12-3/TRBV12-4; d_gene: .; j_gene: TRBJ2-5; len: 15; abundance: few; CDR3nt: TGTGCCAGCAGGACGAAAACGGGACCCCGGGGCGCCCAGTACTTC; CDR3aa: CASRTKTGPRGAQYF
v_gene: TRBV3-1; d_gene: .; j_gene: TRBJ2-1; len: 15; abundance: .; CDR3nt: TGTGCCAGCAGACCCAGAGGACAGAAATACAATGAGCAGTTCTTC; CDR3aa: CASRPRGQKYNEQFF
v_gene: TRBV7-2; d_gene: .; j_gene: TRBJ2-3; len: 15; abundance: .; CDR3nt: TGTGCCAGCAGCTTAGTCGGGACTTTCACAGATACGCAGTATTTT; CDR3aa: CASSLVGTFTDTQYF
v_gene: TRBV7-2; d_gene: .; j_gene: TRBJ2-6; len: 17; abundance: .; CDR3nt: TGTGCCAGCAGCTTTAGGGTGGGGGGCGCTGGGGCCAACGTCCTGATTTTC; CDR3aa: CASSFRVGGAGANVLIF
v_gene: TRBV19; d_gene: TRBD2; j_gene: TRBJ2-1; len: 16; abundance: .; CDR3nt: TGTTCCAGTAGTAGTTCGCCGGGACTAGCAATAAATGAGCAGTTCTTC; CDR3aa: CSSSSSPGLAINEQFF
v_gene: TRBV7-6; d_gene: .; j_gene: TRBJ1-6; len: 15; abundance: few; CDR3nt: TGTGCCAGCAGCTTAGCGTTAGGCGGGAATTCACCCCTCCACTTT; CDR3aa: CASSLALGGNSPLHF
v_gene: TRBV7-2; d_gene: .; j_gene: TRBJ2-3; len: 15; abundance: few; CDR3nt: TGTGCCAGCAGAAGACCCGGGGCAGGAACAGATACGCAGTATTTT; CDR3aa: CASRRPGAGTDTQYF
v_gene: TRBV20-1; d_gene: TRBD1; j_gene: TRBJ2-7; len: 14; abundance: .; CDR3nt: TGCAGTGCTACCGGGACAGGGAGGTCTTACGAGCAGTACTTC; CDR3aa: CSATGTGRSYEQYF
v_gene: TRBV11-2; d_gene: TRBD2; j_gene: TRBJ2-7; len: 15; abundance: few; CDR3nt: TGTGCCAGCAGCATTCGGACTAGCGGGGCCTACGAGCAGTACTTC; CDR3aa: CASSIRTSGAYEQYF
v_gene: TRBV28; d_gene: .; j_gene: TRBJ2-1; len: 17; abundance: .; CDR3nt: TGTGCCAGCAGTGGATGGGACACCCTCAGCTCCTACAATGAGCAGTTCTTC; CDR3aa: CASSGWDTLSSYNEQFF
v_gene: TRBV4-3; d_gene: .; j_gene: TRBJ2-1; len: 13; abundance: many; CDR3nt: TGCGCCAGCAGCCAAGACGATTACAATGAGCAGTTCTTC; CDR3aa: CASSQDDYNEQFF
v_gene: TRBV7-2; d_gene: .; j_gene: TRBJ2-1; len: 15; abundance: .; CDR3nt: TGTGCCAGCAGCTTAGACGGGAGTGATGGAAATGAGCAGTTCTTC; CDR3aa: CASSLDGSDGNEQFF
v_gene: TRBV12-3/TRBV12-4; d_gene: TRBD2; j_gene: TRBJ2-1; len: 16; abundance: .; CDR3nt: TGTGCCAGCAGGGAAGACGCGACTAGCGGGATCCATGAGCAGTTCTTC; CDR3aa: CASREDATSGIHEQFF
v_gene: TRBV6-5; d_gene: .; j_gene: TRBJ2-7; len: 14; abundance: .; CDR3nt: TGTGCCAGCAGTAACTCCGAGTCCCGGTACGAGCAGTACTTC; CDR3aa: CASSNSESRYEQYF
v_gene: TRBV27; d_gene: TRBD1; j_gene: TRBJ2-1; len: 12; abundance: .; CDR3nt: TGTGCCAGCAGTTCCGTGGACAGGACGGAGTTCTTC; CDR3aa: CASSSVDRTEFF
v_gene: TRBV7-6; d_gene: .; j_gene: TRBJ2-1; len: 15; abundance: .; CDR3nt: TGTGCCAGCAGCTTAAGGCCTCCCCTTTACAATGAGCAGTTCTTC; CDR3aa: CASSLRPPLYNEQFF
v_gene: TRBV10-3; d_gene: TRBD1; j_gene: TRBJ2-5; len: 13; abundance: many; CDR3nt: TGTGCGAGCAAAGCAGGGGGCGGTGAGACCCAGTACTTC; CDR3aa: CASKAGGGETQYF
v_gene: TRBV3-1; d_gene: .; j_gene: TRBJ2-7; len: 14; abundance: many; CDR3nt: TGTGCCAGCAGCCTCCTCGGCGGATCCTACGAGCAGTACTTC; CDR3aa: CASSLLGGSYEQYF
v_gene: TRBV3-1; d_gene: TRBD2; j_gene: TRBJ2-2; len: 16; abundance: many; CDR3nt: TGTGCCAGCAGCCATGGGACTAGCGGGAGAACCGGGGAGCTGTTTTTT; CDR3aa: CASSHGTSGRTGELFF
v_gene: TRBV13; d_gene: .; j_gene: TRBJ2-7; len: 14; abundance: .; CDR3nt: TGTGCCAGCAGCCGCCTCGGACAGACCTACGAGCAGTACTTC; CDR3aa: CASSRLGQTYEQYF
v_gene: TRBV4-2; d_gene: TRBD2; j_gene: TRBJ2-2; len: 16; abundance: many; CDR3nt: TGTGCCAGCAGTCAACAGGTAGCGGGAGTTTCCGGGGAGCTGTTTTTT; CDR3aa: CASSQQVAGVSGELFF
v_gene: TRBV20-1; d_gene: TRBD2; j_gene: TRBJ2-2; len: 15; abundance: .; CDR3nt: TGCAGTGCCCTAGCGGGAGGCCCAGCCACCGGGGAGCTGTTTTTT; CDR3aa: CSALAGGPATGELFF
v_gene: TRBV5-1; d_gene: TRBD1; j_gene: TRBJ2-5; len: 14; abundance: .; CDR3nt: TGCGCCAGCGACACCGGGACAGGGCGCGAGACCCAGTACTTC; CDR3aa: CASDTGTGRETQYF
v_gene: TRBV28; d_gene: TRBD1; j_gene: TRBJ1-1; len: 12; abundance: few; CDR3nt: TGTGCCAACGGACAGGGAGGCGGTGAAGCTTTCTTT; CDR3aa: CANGQGGGEAFF
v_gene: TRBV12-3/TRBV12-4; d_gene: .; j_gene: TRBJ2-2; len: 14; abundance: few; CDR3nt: TGTGCCAGCATATCAGGGTCCCCCACCGGGGAGCTGTTTTTT; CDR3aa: CASISGSPTGELFF
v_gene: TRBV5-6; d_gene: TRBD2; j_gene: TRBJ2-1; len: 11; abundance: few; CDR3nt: TGTGCCAGCAGCCCGGGACTAGGGCAGTTCTTC; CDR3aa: CASSPGLGQFF
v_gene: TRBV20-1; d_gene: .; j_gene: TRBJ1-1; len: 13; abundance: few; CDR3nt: TGCAGTGCTAGGGGGGGGAGGAACACTGAAGCTTTCTTT; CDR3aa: CSARGGRNTEAFF
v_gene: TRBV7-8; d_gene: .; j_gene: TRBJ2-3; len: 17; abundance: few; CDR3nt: TGTGCCAGCAGCCTCCCTACACAGGGAACAGGGCAATATACGCAGTATTTT; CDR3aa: CASSLPTQGTGQYTQYF
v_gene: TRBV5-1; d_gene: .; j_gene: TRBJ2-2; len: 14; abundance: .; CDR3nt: TGCGCCAGCAGCTTGGGGATAACAACCGGGGAGCTGTTTTTT; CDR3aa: CASSLGITTGELFF
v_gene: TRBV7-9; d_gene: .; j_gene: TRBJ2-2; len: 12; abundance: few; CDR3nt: TGTGCCAGCAGCCCCGAGAGGGGGGAGCTGTTTTTT; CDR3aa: CASSPERGELFF
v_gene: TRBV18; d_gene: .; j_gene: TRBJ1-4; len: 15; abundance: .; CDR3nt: TGTGCCAGCTCGCCAGGTGGAAGCGCGACGGGAAAACTGTTTTTT; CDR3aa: CASSPGGSATGKLFF
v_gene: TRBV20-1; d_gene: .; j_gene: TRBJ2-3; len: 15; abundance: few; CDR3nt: TGCAGTGCTTCACGAGACAGTTATGCCACAGATACGCAGTATTTT; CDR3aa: CSASRDSYATDTQYF
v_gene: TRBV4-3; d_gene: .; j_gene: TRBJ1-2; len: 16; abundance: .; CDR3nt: TGCGCCAGCAGCCAGGACCTCTCGGATGCTAACTATGGCTACACCTTC; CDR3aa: CASSQDLSDANYGYTF
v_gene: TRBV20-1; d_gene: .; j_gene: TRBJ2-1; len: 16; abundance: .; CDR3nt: TGCAGTGCTAGAGCCTCCGGGGGCGTTCGGTACAATGAGCAGTTCTTC; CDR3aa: CSARASGGVRYNEQFF
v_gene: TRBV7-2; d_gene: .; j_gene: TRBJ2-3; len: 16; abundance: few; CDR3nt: TGTGCCAGCAGTCGATTTGTGGGGGGCGTCCCAGATACGCAGTATTTT; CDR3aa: CASSRFVGGVPDTQYF